This T cell receptor beta chain came from a study of shared clonotypes between healthy human individuals. Study observations and caveats: The sole specimen, blood, was sampled, and tissue repertoires likely differ.

CDR3 length: 16 residues. The trim removed 4 bases at V and 5 bases at J, leaving 9 bases unmatched. Germline V gene sequence: CDR1 SNHLY, CDR2 FYNNEI. Within Nashville, Tennessee resided all donors, each a Caucasian adult. The table lists this clone with a few counts. Antigen unknown. Sorted-subset replicate PCR reactions were performed with approximately 180 ng DNA, corresponding to roughly 31,000 T cell genomes. Generated by immunoSEQ multiplex PCR, the TCRdb table keeps only in-frame clones and is missing some. The sample lists roughly 1 million clones; roughly 80% were seen once. The gene calls are TRBV2 and TRBJ1-2; 11 bases align to TRBD1. The receptor was derived from a man aged 18 to 35 in good health. Input material: memory CD4+ T cells sorted from blood. Regarding subset: CD45RA-negative fraction. The CDR3 DNA is TGTGCCAGCAGTGGGACAGGAGGACAGGGGGCATATGGCTACACCTTC. Translated, it gives CASSGTGGQGAYGYTF.